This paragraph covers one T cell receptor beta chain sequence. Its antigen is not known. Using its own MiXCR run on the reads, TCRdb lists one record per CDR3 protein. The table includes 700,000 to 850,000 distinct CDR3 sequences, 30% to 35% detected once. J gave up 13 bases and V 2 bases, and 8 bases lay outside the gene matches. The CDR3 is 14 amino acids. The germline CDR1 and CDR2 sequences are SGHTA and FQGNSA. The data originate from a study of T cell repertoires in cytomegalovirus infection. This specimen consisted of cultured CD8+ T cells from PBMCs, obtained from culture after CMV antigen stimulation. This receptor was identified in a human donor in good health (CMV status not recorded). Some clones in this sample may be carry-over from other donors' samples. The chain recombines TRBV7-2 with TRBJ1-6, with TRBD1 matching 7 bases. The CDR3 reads CASSLRQGGLPLHF. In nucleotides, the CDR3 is TGTGCCAGCAGCTTACGACAGGGAGGACTCCCCCTCCACTTT. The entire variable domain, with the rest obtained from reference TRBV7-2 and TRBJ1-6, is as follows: GAGVSQSPSNKVTEKGKDVELRCDPISGHTALYWYRQSLGQGLEFLIYFQGNSAPDKSGLPSDRFSAERTGGSVSTLTIQRTQQEDSAVYLCASSLRQGGLPLHFGNGTRLTVT.